A selection of T cell receptor beta chains follows, all from one sample in a study of control samples from healthy donors and cancer patients. Only in-frame clones appear in the TCRdb table, and some are missing; sequencing was by immunoSEQ multiplex PCR. The sample includes about 120,000 clones, approximately 90% of them seen just once. The sequencing sample was made of blood. The receptor source for this set is a woman younger than 35 in good health. The CDR3 runs from the conserved cysteine through the conserved F or W. D genes are given only for firm matches. Clone size is shown for a subset of rows, as once, few, many or a class of expanded clone.

size | J | V | D | DNA | CDR3
- | TRBJ2-6 | TRBV28 | - | TGTGCCAGCAGTTTATCGGGGCCCGGGGCCAACGTCCTGACTTTC | CASSLSGPGANVLTF
- | TRBJ1-6 | TRBV6-6 | TRBD1 | TGTGCCAGCATTGGACAGGACGGTTCACCCCTCCACTTT | CASIGQDGSPLHF
- | TRBJ2-1 | TRBV19 | - | TGTGCCAGTAGTATAGGAGTCCCCCCCTACAATGAGCAGTTCTTC | CASSIGVPPYNEQFF
- | TRBJ1-2 | TRBV11-1 | - | TGTGCCAGCAGCTTAGAAGGAGGAGGGGGAGGTGGCTACACCTTC | CASSLEGGGGGGYTF
- | TRBJ2-1 | TRBV24-1 | - | TGTGCCACCAGTGATTCGAGCGGGAATGAGCAGTTCTTC | CATSDSSGNEQFF
- | TRBJ2-5 | TRBV18 | - | TGTGCCAGCTCACCACCGACCGTCCAAGAGACCCAGTACTTC | CASSPPTVQETQYF
- | TRBJ2-3 | TRBV29-1 | - | TGCAGCGTTGAAGACCGCCTAGCTAGCACAGATACGCAGTATTTT | CSVEDRLASTDTQYF
once | TRBJ2-7 | TRBV27 | - | TGTGCCAGCAGTTTATCGCTCAGGGGCTCCTACGAGCAGTACTTC | CASSLSLRGSYEQYF
- | TRBJ2-7 | TRBV6-6 | TRBD1 | TGTGCCAGCAGTTACTCGGCAGGGGGCGCCTACGAGCAGTACTTC | CASSYSAGGAYEQYF
- | TRBJ2-2 | TRBV7-2 | TRBD1 | TGTGCCAGCAGCTATTACAGGGGCGGGGAGCTGTTTTTT | CASSYYRGGELFF
- | TRBJ1-6 | TRBV30 | - | TGTGCCTGGAGTGTATCACCTAGGGGCAATTCACCCCTCCACTTT | CAWSVSPRGNSPLHF
- | TRBJ2-1 | TRBV5-1 | - | TGCGCCAGCAGCTTGAGGCAGGGGCCCTACAATGAGCAGTTCTTC | CASSLRQGPYNEQFF
- | TRBJ2-7 | TRBV6-4 | - | TGTGCCAGCAGTGAGGTGCACAAAGATCGACTAGGCCCCACCTACGAGCAGTACTTC | CASSEVHKDRLGPTYEQYF
- | TRBJ2-7 | TRBV10-3 | TRBD1 | TGTGCCATCAGTGGGGACCCCGGGACAGGTAACTACGAGCAGTACTTC | CAISGDPGTGNYEQYF
once | TRBJ1-6 | TRBV11-2 | TRBD1 | TGTGCCAGCAGCTTAGTTTCGGGACAGGGGGATTCACCCCTCCACTTT | CASSLVSGQGDSPLHF
- | TRBJ1-3 | TRBV5-4 | TRBD1 | TGTGCCAGCAGCTTCGACAGGGGGCTCGGAAACACCATATATTTT | CASSFDRGLGNTIYF
once | TRBJ2-1 | TRBV7-9 | TRBD1 | TGTGCCAGCAGCTCCCAACCGGGACAGGGCCACAATGAGCAGTTCTTC | CASSSQPGQGHNEQFF
- | TRBJ1-1 | TRBV7-9 | - | TGTGCCAGCAGTCATCCTAGGGGGAGAAAAACTGAAGCTTTCTTT | CASSHPRGRKTEAFF
- | TRBJ1-3 | TRBV5-8 | - | TGTGCCAGCAGCTTAGGGGCTGGAAACACCATATATTTT | CASSLGAGNTIYF
- | TRBJ1-2 | TRBV4-3 | - | TGCGCCAGCAGCCAAGAAGTTGAGATATTTAACTATGGCTACACCTTC | CASSQEVEIFNYGYTF
- | TRBJ2-7 | TRBV10-3 | TRBD2 | TGTGCCATCAGTGGTTCAAACAGGGGGGCGACTAGCGGGCTTTCCTACGAGCAGTACTTC | CAISGSNRGATSGLSYEQYF
- | TRBJ2-3 | TRBV11-2 | - | TGTGCCAGCAGCTTACCGACGGGGTTGTGGAGAAGCACAGATACGCAGTATTTT | CASSLPTGLWRSTDTQYF
- | TRBJ2-1 | TRBV6-2/TRBV6-3 | TRBD2 | TGTGCCAGCAGTTACTCGAAACTAGCGGGCTACAGCTCCTACAATGAGCAGTTCTTC | CASSYSKLAGYSSYNEQFF
- | TRBJ2-1 | TRBV15 | TRBD2 | TGTGCCACCAAAATCCTAGCGGGGGATCATGAGCAGTTCTTC | CATKILAGDHEQFF
- | TRBJ2-7 | TRBV19 | - | TGTGCCAGTAGTATCGCGGAGGGGAACGAGCAGTACTTC | CASSIAEGNEQYF
few | TRBJ2-7 | TRBV7-9 | - | TGTGCCAGCAGCCCGACTAGGGGCTACGAGCAGTACTTC | CASSPTRGYEQYF
- | TRBJ2-2 | TRBV4-2 | - | TGTGCCAGCAGCGGTGGAGGGGAATCCGGGGAGCTGTTTTTT | CASSGGGESGELFF
- | TRBJ2-1 | TRBV27 | - | TGTGCCAGCAGTTTACCCTTACCCAATGAGCAGTTCTTC | CASSLPLPNEQFF
- | TRBJ2-3 | TRBV7-9 | - | TGTGCCAGCAGCTTAGGGTCTTCCGATACGCAGTATTTT | CASSLGSSDTQYF
- | TRBJ2-3 | TRBV18 | - | TGTGCCAGCTCACACCGGAGAGCAGATACGCAGTATTTT | CASSHRRADTQYF
- | TRBJ2-3 | TRBV6-1 | - | TGTGCCAGCAGTGATGGAGGAAGGGGCACAGATACGCAGTATTTT | CASSDGGRGTDTQYF
- | TRBJ1-6 | TRBV9 | TRBD1 | TGTGCCAGCAGCTCAGGGACAGGGATCAGTTCACCCCTCCACTTT | CASSSGTGISSPLHF
- | TRBJ1-1 | TRBV21-1 | - | TGTGCCAGCAGCAAACGGGGAGTAGCCACTGAAGCTTTCTTT | CASSKRGVATEAFF
- | TRBJ2-3 | TRBV9 | TRBD1 | TGTGCCAGCAGCGAGGAAGGACAGGCGTACACAGATACGCAGTATTTT | CASSEEGQAYTDTQYF
- | TRBJ2-1 | TRBV24-1 | TRBD2 | TGTGCCACCAGTATAAGGACTAGCGGGAGCGATGAGCAGTTCTTC | CATSIRTSGSDEQFF
- | TRBJ2-7 | TRBV5-1 | TRBD2 | TGCGCCAGCAGCTTGGCCCACAGGACTAGCGGGGGGAGGGAGCAGTACTTC | CASSLAHRTSGGREQYF
once | TRBJ1-2 | TRBV3-1/TRBV3-2 | TRBD1 | TGTGCCAGCAGCCAAGAGGGGACAGGGTTATATGGCTACACCTTC | CASSQEGTGLYGYTF
- | TRBJ2-3 | TRBV15 | - | TGTGCCACCAGCATGCGGTCAGGGGGCACAGATACGCAGTATTTT | CATSMRSGGTDTQYF
- | TRBJ2-5 | TRBV28 | TRBD2 | TGTGCCAGCAGCCGAGGACTAGCGGCTAGGGAAGAGACCCAGTACTTC | CASSRGLAAREETQYF
- | TRBJ2-3 | TRBV24-1 | - | TGTGCCACCAGTGATACGACTAGGTACACAGATACGCAGTATTTT | CATSDTTRYTDTQYF
many | TRBJ1-2 | TRBV5-4 | - | TGTGCCAGCAGCTTGGCCAAGAGGAACTATGGCTACACCTTC | CASSLAKRNYGYTF
- | TRBJ2-7 | TRBV28 | TRBD2 | TGTGCCAGCAGTTTATTAACTAGCGGGAGTCCCCACGAGCAGTACTTC | CASSLLTSGSPHEQYF
few | TRBJ1-1 | TRBV7-2 | - | TGTGCCAGCAGCTACAGTATGAACACTGAAGCTTTCTTT | CASSYSMNTEAFF
- | TRBJ2-7 | TRBV4-2 | - | TGTGCCAGCAGCCTACCCCGTGGTATCGGGAGTCCCTCCTACGAGCAGTACTTC | CASSLPRGIGSPSYEQYF
- | TRBJ2-7 | TRBV30 | - | TGTGCCTGGAGTGTACTTGAGGGTGGCTACGAGCAGTACTTC | CAWSVLEGGYEQYF
- | TRBJ1-5 | TRBV27 | TRBD1 | TGTGCCAGCAGTGCCGACAGGGGTGCATATCAGCCCCAGCATTTT | CASSADRGAYQPQHF
- | TRBJ2-7 | TRBV19 | TRBD1 | TGTGCCAGTAGTACCGGACAGGGTAACGAGCAGTACTTC | CASSTGQGNEQYF